A selection of T cell receptor beta chains follows, all from one sample in a study of blood T cell repertoires in COVID-19. TCRdb keeps only in-frame clones here, not all; method: immunoSEQ multiplex PCR. The data contain 68,000 or so clones, 86% of them singletons. Sequencing input: peripheral blood. These receptors were collected from a man aged 25-45 years with acute or convalescent COVID-19. Both conserved end residues are part of each CDR3. D genes are given only for firm matches. Rows give clone size only sometimes, using once, few, many, or a class for an expanded clone.

clone_size j_call v_call d_call cdr3_nt cdr3_aa
- TRBJ2-7 TRBV20-1 - TGCAGTGCTAGGAAGAGCTACGAGCAGTACTTC CSARKSYEQYF
- TRBJ2-3 TRBV27 - TGTGCCAGCAGTTTCTCTCCAAGCGTACGAACTAGGGATACGCAGTATTTT CASSFSPSVRTRDTQYF
- TRBJ2-5 TRBV25-1 TRBD1 TGTGCCAGCAGTAACCCAGGGGGCCCACAACAAGAGACCCAGTACTTC CASSNPGGPQQETQYF
- TRBJ2-3 TRBV4-1 TRBD2 TGCGCCAGCAGCCAAACTGGGACTAGCGGGACTAGCACAGATACGCAGTATTTT CASSQTGTSGTSTDTQYF
- TRBJ1-6 TRBV5-1 TRBD1 TGCGCCAGCAGCCGGACAGGGGAGATCTCACCCCTCCACTTT CASSRTGEISPLHF
- TRBJ1-1 TRBV3-1/TRBV3-2 - TGTGCCAGCAGCCAAGAAACCAGGGCGGCTGTAGCTTTCTTT CASSQETRAAVAFF
- TRBJ1-5 TRBV12-3/TRBV12-4 - TGTGCCAGCAGCGGACAGAGCAATCAGCCCCAGCATTTT CASSGQSNQPQHF
- TRBJ1-4 TRBV18 - TGTGCCAGCTCACTCCATAATGAAAAACTGTTTTTT CASSLHNEKLFF
- TRBJ2-7 TRBV9 - TGTGCCAGCAGCGTAGAATCGGGGGTATCCTACGAGCAGTACTTC CASSVESGVSYEQYF
- TRBJ2-7 TRBV5-5 - TGTGCCAGCAGCTTAATTGGAGGAGTCGAGCAGTACTTC CASSLIGGVEQYF
- TRBJ2-7 TRBV2 - TGTGCCAGCAGTGAAGCTGGCAGGAACGAGCAGTACTTC CASSEAGRNEQYF
few TRBJ1-5 TRBV27 TRBD1 TGTGCCAGCAGCCCGAATCCTAGGCAGGGGGGACAGCCCCAGCATTTT CASSPNPRQGGQPQHF
- TRBJ2-7 TRBV5-1 - TGCGCCAGCAGCTTGGAGGGGGGGACGGTAACCTACGAGCAGTACTTC CASSLEGGTVTYEQYF
- TRBJ2-5 TRBV7-9 TRBD2 TGTGCCAGCAGCCCTAGGGGGCTAGCGGGAGGAGAGACCCAGTACTTC CASSPRGLAGGETQYF
- TRBJ1-5 TRBV19 TRBD1 TGTGCCAGTAGTAACCCGACCGGGACAGGGGAATTTCAGCCCCAGCATTTT CASSNPTGTGEFQPQHF
once TRBJ1-1 TRBV2 - TGTGCCAGCCAATTAGGGGTAGTGACTGAAGCTTTCTTT CASQLGVVTEAFF
- TRBJ1-5 TRBV6-1 - TGTGCCAGCAGTGAAGTGGGGACATCATATCAGCCCCAGCATTTT CASSEVGTSYQPQHF
- TRBJ2-4 TRBV9 TRBD1 TGTGCCAGCAGTGCCGGACAGGGTAGTGTCAACATTCAGTACTTC CASSAGQGSVNIQYF
- TRBJ2-1 TRBV28 TRBD2 TGTGCCAGCAGTAACGTAGCGGGAGTGAACAATGAGCAGTTCTTC CASSNVAGVNNEQFF
- TRBJ1-2 TRBV19 TRBD1 TGTGCCAGTAGTATGAACTCGGACAGGGGGCGCGTCGGCTACACCTTC CASSMNSDRGRVGYTF
- TRBJ2-1 TRBV6-4 - TGTGCCACCCAAACTACGAATGAGCAGTTCTTC CATQTTNEQFF
- TRBJ1-4 TRBV6-6 - TGTGCCAGCAGTCCCGAGGGTAGCGGGTGGGCAACTAATGAAAAACTGTTTTTT CASSPEGSGWATNEKLFF
- TRBJ2-7 TRBV6-5 - TGTGCCAGCAGTCTAGCGAGAAACTACGAGCAGTACTTC CASSLARNYEQYF
- TRBJ2-1 TRBV13 TRBD1 TGTGCCAGCAGCTCCGGGACAGGTGATGAGCAGTTCTTC CASSSGTGDEQFF
- TRBJ1-1 TRBV30 - TGTGCCTGGACTTTTCTGAACACTGAAGCTTTCTTT CAWTFLNTEAFF
- TRBJ2-3 TRBV2 TRBD1 TGTGCCAGCAGCCCCACAGGGGCTGGCACAGATACGCAGTATTTT CASSPTGAGTDTQYF
once TRBJ2-2 TRBV27 TRBD2 TGTGCCAGCGTCGGACTAGTGGGGGGCGGGGAGCTGTTTTTT CASVGLVGGGELFF
- TRBJ1-2 TRBV27 - TGTGCCAGCAGTCCATGGGCAGGGGATAACTATGGCTACACCTTC CASSPWAGDNYGYTF
- TRBJ2-5 TRBV6-5 TRBD2 TGTGCCAGCAGTTACTCGGGGCTAGCGGGAAGTGAGACCCAGTACTTC CASSYSGLAGSETQYF
- TRBJ2-3 TRBV10-2 TRBD2 TGCGCCAGCAGAGACAGCGGGACCGGAGATACGCAGTATTTT CASRDSGTGDTQYF
- TRBJ2-1 TRBV13 TRBD2 TGTGCCAGCAGCCTAACCTTATCGCCGGGACTAGCGGAGCTCTACAATGAGCAGTTCTTC CASSLTLSPGLAELYNEQFF
- TRBJ1-1 TRBV28 TRBD1 TGTGCCAGCAGCTTCGACAGGGTGGCTGAAGCTTTCTTT CASSFDRVAEAFF
once TRBJ2-1 TRBV6-5 - TGTGCCAGCAGTACCCGACAGGTTTACAATGAGCAGTTCTTC CASSTRQVYNEQFF
once TRBJ2-3 TRBV11-1 - TGTGCCAGCAGCTTCAGGGGAGATACGCAGTATTTT CASSFRGDTQYF
- TRBJ2-2 TRBV30 TRBD1 TGTGCCTGGAAACGGACAGGGACCGGGGAGCTGTTTTTT CAWKRTGTGELFF
once TRBJ2-7 TRBV4-2 TRBD2 TGTGCCAGCAGCCAAGGGGCTAGCGGGAGTCCCAACTACGAGCAGTACTTC CASSQGASGSPNYEQYF
- TRBJ1-5 TRBV6-1 - TGTGCCAGCAGTGAAGCGACGGGGTCTTCAGCCCAGCATTTT CASSEATGSSAQHF